This T cell receptor beta chain was documented in a study of beta chain features in type 1 diabetes. Study results and caveats: The study left unresolved whether HLA type influences TCRB rearrangement. Insertion counts at VDJ junctions were lower in type 1 diabetes patients, who also showed more deletions there. A moderate, significant TCRB CDR3 shortening appeared in type 1 diabetes across four CD4+ subsets.

V gave up 5 bases and J gave up 7 bases; unmatched junction bases: 14. Germline assignment: CDR1 SGHTA and CDR2 FQGNSA. This CDR3 region has 17 residues. One heparinised draw, averaging around 120 mL, was taken per donor. This clone was observed a few times. Its antigen is still unknown. As every portion of the isolated RNA was reverse transcribed, the sequencing read expressed TCRB transcripts. Sequencing of naive, central memory and regulatory T cell samples gave an average of around 4 million reads. TCRdb's copy holds only in-frame clones and misses some; the assay was immunoSEQ multiplex PCR. The table has 680,000 or so clones, under 15% seen once.

The chain combines TRBV7-2 with TRBJ1-2, with 12 bases identical to TRBD1. This clonotype originated in a man aged 18-30 years with type 1 diabetes. The sample consisted of naive CD4+ T cells from blood. The CDR3 bases are TGTGCCAGCAGCCCCCGGGACAGGGGGCGAGGGGCGCTTGGCTACACCTTC. It specifies CASSPRDRGRGALGYTF.